Listed below are T cell receptor beta chains from one sample, sequenced in a study of blood T cell repertoires in COVID-19. Sequencing was performed with immunoSEQ multiplex PCR; in TCRdb, only in-frame clones are kept and a portion is missing. The sample has 250,000 to 350,000 clones, 70% to 90% seen once. The sequenced sample was PBMCs or T cells enriched from blood (not recorded which). These receptors were obtained from a woman in her twenties or thirties who had recovered from COVID-19. The conserved cysteine and the conserved F or W are not part of the CDR3 here. The size entry is marked missing in some rows and otherwise reads once, few, many or a size class.

j_call	v_call	clone_size	cdr3_length	cdr3_aa
TRBJ2-5	TRBV2	NA	13	ASSDGHSPPETQY
TRBJ2-5	TRBV18	few	13	ASSPIRGTQETQY
TRBJ1-2	TRBV28	NA	13	ASIVHRGQGYGYT
TRBJ1-3	TRBV3-1/TRBV3-2	NA	13	ASSDRAVSGNTIY
TRBJ1-3	TRBV5-1	NA	15	ASSSVTGTGEGNTIY
TRBJ1-4	TRBV5-1	NA	14	ASSLASNRVNEKLF
TRBJ2-7	TRBV28	NA	14	ASSFLPGQPAYEQY
TRBJ2-7	TRBV13	NA	11	ASSLGGLREQY
TRBJ1-1	TRBV4-3	NA	15	ASSQDPGYGENTEAF
TRBJ1-1	TRBV7-6	NA	11	ASSLAPGAEAF
TRBJ2-7	TRBV7-2	few	11	ASSLGPSAEQY
TRBJ2-3	TRBV27	NA	16	ASSLGSRGLALVNTQY
TRBJ1-2	TRBV2	NA	14	ASSRQGKRPNYGYT
TRBJ1-3	TRBV5-4	NA	14	ASSLGSRGSGNTIY
TRBJ1-6	TRBV6-1	NA	16	ASSGHRGHSSYNSPLH
TRBJ1-2	TRBV4-1	few	14	ASSRTGGQGNYGYT
TRBJ1-1	TRBV10-3	NA	11	AISESGGTEAF
TRBJ1-2	TRBV29-1	NA	9	SVSINYGYT
TRBJ2-5	TRBV10-1	NA	15	ASNNMYGTGAQETQY
TRBJ2-2	TRBV6-5	many	13	ASSYPRGSAGELF
TRBJ1-5	TRBV19	NA	13	ASSIGGTGNQPQH
TRBJ1-4	TRBV19	NA	12	NTGTGATNEKLF
TRBJ2-3	TRBV30	NA	13	AWGTGLLDTDTQY
TRBJ2-1	TRBV27	NA	12	ASAGGSSYNEQF
TRBJ1-1	TRBV2	NA	10	ASSGTSAEAF
TRBJ2-2	TRBV19	NA	12	ASSIGGPTGELF
TRBJ2-7	TRBV30	once	11	ALIKTTIYEQY
TRBJ1-2	TRBV18	NA	11	ASSRDSSDGYT
TRBJ1-2	TRBV5-4	NA	13	ASSPGGLDDYGYT
TRBJ1-1	TRBV7-6	NA	16	ASSSPGGGSGVNTEAF
TRBJ2-1	TRBV2	NA	13	ASSSDKLAGAEQF
TRBJ1-1	TRBV7-9	NA	10	ASSPQAVEAF
TRBJ1-2	TRBV7-9	NA	14	ASSRTEYRADYGYT
TRBJ1-2	TRBV5-6	few	11	ASSLVRGNGYT
TRBJ2-5	TRBV4-3	NA	13	ASSPFWGGSETQY
TRBJ2-7	TRBV6-5	NA	13	ASSSDSSGSYEQY
TRBJ1-4	TRBV6-1	NA	13	ASSEIPYGNEKLF
TRBJ1-1	TRBV4-3	NA	14	ASSQDGTGESTEAF
TRBJ2-2	TRBV27	once	15	ASSLWYGTGRPGELF
TRBJ2-7	TRBV30	NA	11	AWTVGHPYEQY
TRBJ2-1	TRBV11-2	NA	10	ASSLTRDEQF
TRBJ2-2	TRBV29-1	NA	11	SVRLTNTGELF
TRBJ2-7	TRBV5-1	NA	12	ASSLGQVSYEQY
TRBJ2-1	TRBV24-1	NA	15	ATGGTSGTKANNEQF
TRBJ2-3	TRBV10-3	once	10	ATGISTDTQY
TRBJ2-2	TRBV28	NA	14	ASRGTSGPNTGELF
TRBJ1-1	TRBV11-1	NA	11	ASSFTENTEAF